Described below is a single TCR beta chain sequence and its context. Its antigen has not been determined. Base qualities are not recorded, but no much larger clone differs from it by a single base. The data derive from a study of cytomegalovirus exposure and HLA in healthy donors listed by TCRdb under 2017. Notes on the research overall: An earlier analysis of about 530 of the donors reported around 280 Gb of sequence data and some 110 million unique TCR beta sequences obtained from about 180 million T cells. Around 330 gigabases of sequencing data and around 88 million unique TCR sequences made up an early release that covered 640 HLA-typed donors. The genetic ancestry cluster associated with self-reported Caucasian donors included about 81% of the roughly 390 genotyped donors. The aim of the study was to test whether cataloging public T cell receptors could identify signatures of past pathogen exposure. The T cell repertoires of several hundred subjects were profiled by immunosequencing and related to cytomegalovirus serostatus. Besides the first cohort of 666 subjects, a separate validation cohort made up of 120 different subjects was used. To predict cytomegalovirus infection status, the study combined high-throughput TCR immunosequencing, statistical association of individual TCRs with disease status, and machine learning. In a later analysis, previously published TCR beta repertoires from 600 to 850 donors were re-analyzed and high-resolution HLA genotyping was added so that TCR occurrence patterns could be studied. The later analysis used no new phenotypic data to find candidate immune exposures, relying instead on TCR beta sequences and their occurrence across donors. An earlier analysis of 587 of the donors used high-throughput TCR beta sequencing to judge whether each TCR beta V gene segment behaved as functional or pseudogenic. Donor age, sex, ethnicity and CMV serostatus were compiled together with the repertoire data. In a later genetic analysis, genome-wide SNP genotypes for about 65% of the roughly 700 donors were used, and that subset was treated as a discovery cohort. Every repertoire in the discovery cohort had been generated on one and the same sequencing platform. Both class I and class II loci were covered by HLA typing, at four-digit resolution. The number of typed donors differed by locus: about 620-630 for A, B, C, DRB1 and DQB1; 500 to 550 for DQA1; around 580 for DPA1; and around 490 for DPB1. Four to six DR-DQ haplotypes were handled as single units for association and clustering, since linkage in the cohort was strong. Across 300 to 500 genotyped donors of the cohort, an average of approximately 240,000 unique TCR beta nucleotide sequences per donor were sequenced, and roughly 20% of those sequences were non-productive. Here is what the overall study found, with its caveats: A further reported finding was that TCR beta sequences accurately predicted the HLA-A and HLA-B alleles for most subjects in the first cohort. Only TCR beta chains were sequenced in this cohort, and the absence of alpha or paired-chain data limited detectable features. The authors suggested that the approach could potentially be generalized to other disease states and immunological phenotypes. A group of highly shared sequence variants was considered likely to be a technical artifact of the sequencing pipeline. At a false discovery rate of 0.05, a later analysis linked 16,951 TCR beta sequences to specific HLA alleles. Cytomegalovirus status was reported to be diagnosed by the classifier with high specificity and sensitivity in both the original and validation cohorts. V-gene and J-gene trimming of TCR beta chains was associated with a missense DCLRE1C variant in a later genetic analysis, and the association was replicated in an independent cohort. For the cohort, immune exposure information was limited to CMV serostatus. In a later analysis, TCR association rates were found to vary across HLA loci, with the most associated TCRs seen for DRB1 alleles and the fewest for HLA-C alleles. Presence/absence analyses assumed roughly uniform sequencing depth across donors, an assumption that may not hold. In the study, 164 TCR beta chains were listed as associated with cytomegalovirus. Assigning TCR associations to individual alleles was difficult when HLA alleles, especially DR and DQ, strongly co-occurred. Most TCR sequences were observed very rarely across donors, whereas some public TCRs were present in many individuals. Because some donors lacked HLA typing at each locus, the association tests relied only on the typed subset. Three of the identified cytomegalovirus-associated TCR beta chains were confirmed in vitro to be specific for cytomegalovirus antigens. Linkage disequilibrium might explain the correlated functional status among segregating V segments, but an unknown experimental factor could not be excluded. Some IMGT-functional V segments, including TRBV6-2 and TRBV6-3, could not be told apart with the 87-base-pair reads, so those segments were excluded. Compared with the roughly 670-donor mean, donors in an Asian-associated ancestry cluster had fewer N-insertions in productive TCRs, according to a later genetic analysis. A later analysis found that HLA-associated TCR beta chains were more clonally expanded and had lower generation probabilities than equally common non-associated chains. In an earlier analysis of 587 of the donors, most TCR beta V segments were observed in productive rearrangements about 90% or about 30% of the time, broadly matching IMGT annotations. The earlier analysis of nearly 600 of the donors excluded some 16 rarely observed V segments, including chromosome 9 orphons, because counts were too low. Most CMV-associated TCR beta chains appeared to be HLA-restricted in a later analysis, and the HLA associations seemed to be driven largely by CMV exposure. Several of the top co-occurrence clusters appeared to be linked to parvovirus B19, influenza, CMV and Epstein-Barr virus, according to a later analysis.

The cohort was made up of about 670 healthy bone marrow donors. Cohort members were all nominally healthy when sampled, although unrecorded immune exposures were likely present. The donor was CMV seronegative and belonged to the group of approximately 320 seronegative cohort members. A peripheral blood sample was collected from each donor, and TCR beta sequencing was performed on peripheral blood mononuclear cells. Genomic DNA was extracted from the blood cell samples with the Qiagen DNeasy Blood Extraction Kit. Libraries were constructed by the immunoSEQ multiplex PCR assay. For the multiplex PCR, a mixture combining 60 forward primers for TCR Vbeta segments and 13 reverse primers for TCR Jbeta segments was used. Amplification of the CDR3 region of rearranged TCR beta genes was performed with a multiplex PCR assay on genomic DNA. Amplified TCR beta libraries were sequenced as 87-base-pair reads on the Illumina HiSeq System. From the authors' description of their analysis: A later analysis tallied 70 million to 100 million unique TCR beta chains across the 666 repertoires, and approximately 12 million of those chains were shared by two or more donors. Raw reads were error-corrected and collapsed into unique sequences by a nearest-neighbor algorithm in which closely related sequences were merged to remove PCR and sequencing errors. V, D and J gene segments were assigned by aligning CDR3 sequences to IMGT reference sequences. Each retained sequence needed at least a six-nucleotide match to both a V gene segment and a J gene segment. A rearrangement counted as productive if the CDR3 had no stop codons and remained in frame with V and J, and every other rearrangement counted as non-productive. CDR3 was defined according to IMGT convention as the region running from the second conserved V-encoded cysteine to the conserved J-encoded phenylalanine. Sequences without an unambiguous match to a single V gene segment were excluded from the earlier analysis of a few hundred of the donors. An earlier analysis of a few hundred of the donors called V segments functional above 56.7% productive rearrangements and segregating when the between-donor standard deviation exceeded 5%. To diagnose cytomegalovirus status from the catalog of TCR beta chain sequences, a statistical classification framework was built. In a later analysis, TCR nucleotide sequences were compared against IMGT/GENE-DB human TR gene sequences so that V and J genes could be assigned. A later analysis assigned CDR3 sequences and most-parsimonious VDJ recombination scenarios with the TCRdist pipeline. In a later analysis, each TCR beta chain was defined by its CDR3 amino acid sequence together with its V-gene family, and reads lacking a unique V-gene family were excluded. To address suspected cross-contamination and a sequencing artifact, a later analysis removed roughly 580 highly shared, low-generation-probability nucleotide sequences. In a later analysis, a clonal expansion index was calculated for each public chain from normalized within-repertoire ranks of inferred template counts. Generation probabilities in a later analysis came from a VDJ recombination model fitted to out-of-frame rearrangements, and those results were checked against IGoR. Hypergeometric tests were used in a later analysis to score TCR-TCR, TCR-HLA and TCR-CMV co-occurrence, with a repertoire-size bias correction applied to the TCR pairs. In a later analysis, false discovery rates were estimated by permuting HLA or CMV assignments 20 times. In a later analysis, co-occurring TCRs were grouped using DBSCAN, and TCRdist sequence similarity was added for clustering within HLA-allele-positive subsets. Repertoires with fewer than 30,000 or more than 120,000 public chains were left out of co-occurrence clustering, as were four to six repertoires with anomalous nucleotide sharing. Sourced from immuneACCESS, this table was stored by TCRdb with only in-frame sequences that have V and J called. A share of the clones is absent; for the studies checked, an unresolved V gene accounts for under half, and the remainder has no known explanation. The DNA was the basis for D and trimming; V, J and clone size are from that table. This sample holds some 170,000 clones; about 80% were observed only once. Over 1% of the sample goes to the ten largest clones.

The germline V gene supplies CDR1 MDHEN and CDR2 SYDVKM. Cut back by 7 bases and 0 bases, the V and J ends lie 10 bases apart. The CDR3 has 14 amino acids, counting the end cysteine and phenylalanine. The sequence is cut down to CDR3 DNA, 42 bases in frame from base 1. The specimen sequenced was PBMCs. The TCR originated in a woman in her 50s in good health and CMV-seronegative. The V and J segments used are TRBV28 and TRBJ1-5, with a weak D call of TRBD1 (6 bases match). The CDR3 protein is CASNREYSNQPQHF. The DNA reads TGTGCCAGCAACAGGGAATATAGCAATCAGCCCCAGCATTTT.